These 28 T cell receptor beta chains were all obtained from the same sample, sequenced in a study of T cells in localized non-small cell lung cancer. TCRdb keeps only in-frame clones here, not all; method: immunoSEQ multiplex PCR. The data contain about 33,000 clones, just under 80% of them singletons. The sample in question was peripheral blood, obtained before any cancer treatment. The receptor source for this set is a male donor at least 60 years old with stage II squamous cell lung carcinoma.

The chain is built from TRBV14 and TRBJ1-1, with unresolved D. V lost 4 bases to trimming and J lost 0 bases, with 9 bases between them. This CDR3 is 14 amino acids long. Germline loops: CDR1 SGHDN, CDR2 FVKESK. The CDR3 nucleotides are TGTGCCAGCAGCCCACTAAGTTTGAACACTGAAGCTTTCTTT. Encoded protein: CASSPLSLNTEAFF.

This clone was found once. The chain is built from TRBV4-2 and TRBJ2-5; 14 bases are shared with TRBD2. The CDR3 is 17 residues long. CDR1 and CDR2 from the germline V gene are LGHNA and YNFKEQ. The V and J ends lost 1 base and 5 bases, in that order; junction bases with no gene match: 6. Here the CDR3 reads CASSQATSGGAEETQYF. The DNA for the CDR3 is TGTGCCAGCAGCCAAGCGACTAGCGGGGGGGCAGAGGAGACCCAGTACTTC.

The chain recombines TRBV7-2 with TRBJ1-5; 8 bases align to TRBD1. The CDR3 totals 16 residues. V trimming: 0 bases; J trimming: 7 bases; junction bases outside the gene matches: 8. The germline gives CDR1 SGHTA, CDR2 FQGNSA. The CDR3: CASSLAPAGGGQPQHF. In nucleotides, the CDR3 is TGTGCCAGCAGCTTAGCGCCCGCAGGGGGCGGGCAGCCCCAGCATTTT. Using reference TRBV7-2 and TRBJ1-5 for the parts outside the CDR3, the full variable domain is GAGVSQSPSNKVTEKGKDVELRCDPISGHTALYWYRQSLGQGLEFLIYFQGNSAPDKSGLPSDRFSAERTGGSVSTLTIQRTQQEDSAVYLCASSLAPAGGGQPQHFGDGTRLSIL.

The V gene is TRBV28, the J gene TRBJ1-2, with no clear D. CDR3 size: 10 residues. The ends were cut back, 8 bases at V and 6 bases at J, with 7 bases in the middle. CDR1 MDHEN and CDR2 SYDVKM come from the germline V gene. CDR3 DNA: TGTGCCAGCTCCGGACATGGCTACACCTTC. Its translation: CASSGHGYTF.

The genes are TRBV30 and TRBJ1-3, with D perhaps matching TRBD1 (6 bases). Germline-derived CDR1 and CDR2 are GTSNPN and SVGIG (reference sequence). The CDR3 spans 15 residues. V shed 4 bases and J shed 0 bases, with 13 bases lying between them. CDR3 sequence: CAWKGDSYSGNTIYF. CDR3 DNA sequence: TGTGCCTGGAAGGGGGACTCGTACTCTGGAAACACCATATATTTT.

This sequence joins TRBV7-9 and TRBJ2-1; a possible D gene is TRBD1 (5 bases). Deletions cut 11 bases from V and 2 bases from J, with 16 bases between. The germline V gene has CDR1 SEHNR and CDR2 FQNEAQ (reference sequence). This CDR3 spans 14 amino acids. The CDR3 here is CAWPRAGPYNEQFF. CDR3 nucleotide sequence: TGTGCCTGGCCTCGGGCAGGGCCCTACAATGAGCAGTTCTTC.

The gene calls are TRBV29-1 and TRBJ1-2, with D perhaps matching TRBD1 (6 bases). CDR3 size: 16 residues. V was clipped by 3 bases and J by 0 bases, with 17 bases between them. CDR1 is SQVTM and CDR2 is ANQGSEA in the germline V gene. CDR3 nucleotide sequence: TGCAGCGTTGATCCCACGGTGGGGGCAGCTAACTATGGCTACACCTTC. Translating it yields CSVDPTVGAANYGYTF. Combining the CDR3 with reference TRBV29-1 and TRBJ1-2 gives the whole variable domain SAVISQKPSRDICQRGTSLTIQCQVDSQVTMMFWYRQQPGQSLTLIATANQGSEATYESGFVIDKFPISRPNLTFSTLTVSNMSPEDSSIYLCSVDPTVGAANYGYTFGSGTRLTVV.

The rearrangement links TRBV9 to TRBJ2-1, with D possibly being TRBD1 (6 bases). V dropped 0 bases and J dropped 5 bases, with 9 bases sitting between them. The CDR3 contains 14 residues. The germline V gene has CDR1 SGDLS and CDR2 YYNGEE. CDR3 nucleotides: TGTGCCAGCAGCGTAGTGGGGGCAAACAATGAGCAGTTCTTC. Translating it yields CASSVVGANNEQFF.

For the CDR3, the DNA is TGTGCCTGGAACGACAGGTCCTATGGCTACACCTTC. Translation gives CAWNDRSYGYTF. V gene TRBV30 combines with J gene TRBJ1-2; D perhaps matches TRBD1 (6 bases). V lost 4 bases, J lost 4 bases, and 10 bases lay in between. This CDR3 spans 12 amino acids. The germline gives CDR1 GTSNPN, CDR2 SVGIG (reference sequence). The whole variable domain, filled in from reference TRBV30 and TRBJ1-2, reads SQTIHQWPATLVQPVGSPLSLECTVEGTSNPNLYWYRQAAGRGLQLLFYSVGIGQISSEVPQNLSASRPQDRQFILSSKKLLLSDSGFYLCAWNDRSYGYTFGSGTRLTVV.

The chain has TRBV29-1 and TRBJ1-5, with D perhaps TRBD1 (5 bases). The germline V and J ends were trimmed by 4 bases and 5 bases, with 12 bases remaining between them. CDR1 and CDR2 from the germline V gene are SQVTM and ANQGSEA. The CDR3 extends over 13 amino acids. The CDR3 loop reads CSVAGFLDQPQHF. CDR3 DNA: TGCAGCGTTGCAGGGTTCTTGGATCAGCCCCAGCATTTT.

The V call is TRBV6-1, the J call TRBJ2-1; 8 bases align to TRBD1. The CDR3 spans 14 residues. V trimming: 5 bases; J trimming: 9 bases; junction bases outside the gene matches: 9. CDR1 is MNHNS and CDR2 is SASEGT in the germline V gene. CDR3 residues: CASSLTRTGSEQFF. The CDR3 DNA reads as TGTGCCAGCAGTCTAACCAGGACAGGGAGTGAGCAGTTCTTC.

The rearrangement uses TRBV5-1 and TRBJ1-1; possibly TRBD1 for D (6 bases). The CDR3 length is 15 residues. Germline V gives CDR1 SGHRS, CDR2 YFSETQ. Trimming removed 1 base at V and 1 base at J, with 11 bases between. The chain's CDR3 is CASSLNGGPNTEAFF. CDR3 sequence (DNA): TGCGCCAGCAGCTTGAATGGGGGGCCGAACACTGAAGCTTTCTTT. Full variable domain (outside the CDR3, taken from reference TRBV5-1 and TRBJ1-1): KAGVTQTPRYLIKTRGQQVTLSCSPISGHRSVSWYQQTPGQGLQFLFEYFSETQRNKGNFPGRFSGRQFSNSRSEMNVSTLELGDSALYLCASSLNGGPNTEAFFGQGTRLTVV.

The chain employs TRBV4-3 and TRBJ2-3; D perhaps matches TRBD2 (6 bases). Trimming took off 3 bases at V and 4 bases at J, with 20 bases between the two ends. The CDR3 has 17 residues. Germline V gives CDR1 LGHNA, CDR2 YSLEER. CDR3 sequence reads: CASSQGPSGRGADTQYF. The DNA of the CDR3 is TGCGCCAGCAGCCAGGGCCCCTCCGGGAGAGGCGCAGATACGCAGTATTTT.

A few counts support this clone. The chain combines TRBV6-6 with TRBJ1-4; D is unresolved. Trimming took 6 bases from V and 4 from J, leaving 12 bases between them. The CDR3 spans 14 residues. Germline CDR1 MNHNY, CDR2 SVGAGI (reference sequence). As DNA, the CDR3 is TGTGCCAGCAGAAGGACTGAAGATAATGAAAAACTGTTTTTT. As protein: CASRRTEDNEKLFF.

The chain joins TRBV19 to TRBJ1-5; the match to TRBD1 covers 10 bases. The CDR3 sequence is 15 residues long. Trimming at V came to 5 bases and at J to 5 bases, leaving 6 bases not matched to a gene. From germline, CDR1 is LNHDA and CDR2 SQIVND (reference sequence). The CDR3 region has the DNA TGTGCCAGTAGTCTGGACAGGGGGGCGTATCAGCCCCAGCATTTT. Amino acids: CASSLDRGAYQPQHF.

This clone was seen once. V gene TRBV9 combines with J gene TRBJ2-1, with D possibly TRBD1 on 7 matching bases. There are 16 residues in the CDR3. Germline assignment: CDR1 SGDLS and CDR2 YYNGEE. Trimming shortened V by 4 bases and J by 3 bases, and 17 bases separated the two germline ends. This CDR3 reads CASSPLSGGLYNEQFF. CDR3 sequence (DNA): TGTGCCAGCAGCCCCTTGTCAGGGGGGCTCTACAATGAGCAGTTCTTC. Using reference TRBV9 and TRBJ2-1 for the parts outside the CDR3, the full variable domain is DSGVTQTPKHLITATGQRVTLRCSPRSGDLSVYWYQQSLDQGLQFLIQYYNGEERAKGNILERFSAQQFPDLHSELNLSSLELGDSALYFCASSPLSGGLYNEQFFGPGTRLTVL.

CDR3 in amino acids: CASSGPRANYGYTF. The CDR3 DNA reads TGTGCCAGCAGTGGCCCGCGGGCGAACTATGGCTACACCTTC. This sequence joins TRBV28 and TRBJ1-2; D remains ambiguous. Looked up from germline, CDR1 is MDHEN and CDR2 is SYDVKM. There are 14 residues in the CDR3. V lost 5 bases, J lost 2 bases, and 12 bases lay in between.

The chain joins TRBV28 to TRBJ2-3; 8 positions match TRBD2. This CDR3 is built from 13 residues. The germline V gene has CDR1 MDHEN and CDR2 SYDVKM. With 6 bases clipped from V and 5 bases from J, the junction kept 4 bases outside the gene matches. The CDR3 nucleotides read TGTGCCAGCAGAGTTCTAGCGGGAGATACGCAGTATTTT. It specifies CASRVLAGDTQYF.

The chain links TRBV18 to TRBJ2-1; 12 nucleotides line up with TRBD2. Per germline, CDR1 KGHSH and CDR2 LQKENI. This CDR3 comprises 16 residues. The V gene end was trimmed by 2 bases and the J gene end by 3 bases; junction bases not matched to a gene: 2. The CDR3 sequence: CASSPLGLAGYNEQFF. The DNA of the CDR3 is TGTGCCAGCTCACCATTGGGACTAGCGGGCTACAATGAGCAGTTCTTC. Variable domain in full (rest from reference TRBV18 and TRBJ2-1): NAGVMQNPRHLVRRRGQEARLRCSPMKGHSHVYWYRQLPEEGLKFMVYLQKENIIDESGMPKERFSAEFPKEGPSILRIQQVVRGDSAAYFCASSPLGLAGYNEQFFGPGTRLTVL.

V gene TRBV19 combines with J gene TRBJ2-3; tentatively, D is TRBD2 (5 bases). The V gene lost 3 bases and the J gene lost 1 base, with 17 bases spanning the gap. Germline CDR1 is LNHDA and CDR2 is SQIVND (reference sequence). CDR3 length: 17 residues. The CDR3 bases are TGTGCCAGTAGTATTTCTCGGGGAACCCTCGGCACAGATACGCAGTATTTT. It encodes CASSISRGTLGTDTQYF.

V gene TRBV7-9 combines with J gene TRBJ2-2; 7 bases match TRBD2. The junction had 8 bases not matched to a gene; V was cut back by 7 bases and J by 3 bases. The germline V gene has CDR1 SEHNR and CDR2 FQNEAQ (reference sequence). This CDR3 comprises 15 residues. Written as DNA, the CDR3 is TGTGCCAGCACCTCGGGGGGTACGGACACCGGGGAGCTGTTTTTT. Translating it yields CASTSGGTDTGELFF.

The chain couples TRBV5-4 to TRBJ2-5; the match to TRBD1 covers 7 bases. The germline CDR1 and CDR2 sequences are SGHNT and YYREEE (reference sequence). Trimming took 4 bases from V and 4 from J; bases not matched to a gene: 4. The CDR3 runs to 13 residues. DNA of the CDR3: TGTGCCAGCAGCGCCGGACAGGCAGAGACCCAGTACTTC. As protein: CASSAGQAETQYF.

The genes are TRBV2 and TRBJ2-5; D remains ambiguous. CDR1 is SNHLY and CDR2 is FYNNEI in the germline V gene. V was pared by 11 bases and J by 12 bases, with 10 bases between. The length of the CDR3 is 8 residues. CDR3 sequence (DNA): TGTGCCTGCAAACCCGAGTACTTC. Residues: CACKPEYF.

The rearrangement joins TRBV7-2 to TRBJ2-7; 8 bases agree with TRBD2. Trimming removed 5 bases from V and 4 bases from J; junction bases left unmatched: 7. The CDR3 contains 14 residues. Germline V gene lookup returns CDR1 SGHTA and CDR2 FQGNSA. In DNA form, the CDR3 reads TGTGCCAGCAGCAAGAGCGGGGGAGAATACGAGCAGTACTTC. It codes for CASSKSGGEYEQYF.

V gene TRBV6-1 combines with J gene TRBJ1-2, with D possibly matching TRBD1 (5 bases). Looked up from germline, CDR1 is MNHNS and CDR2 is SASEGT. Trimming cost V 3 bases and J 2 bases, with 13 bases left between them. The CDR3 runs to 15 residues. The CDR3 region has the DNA TGTGCCAGCAGTGATATGGGGACCTTAAACTATGGCTACACCTTC. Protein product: CASSDMGTLNYGYTF.

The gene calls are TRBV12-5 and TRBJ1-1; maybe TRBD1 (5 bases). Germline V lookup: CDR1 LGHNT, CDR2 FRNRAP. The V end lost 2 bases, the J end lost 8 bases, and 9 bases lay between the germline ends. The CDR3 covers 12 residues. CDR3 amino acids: CASGLRGKEAFF. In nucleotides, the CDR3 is TGTGCTAGTGGTTTGAGGGGCAAGGAAGCTTTCTTT. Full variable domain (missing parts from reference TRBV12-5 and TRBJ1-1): DARVTQTPRHKVTEMGQEVTMRCQPILGHNTVFWYRQTMMQGLELLAYFRNRAPLDDSGMPKDRFSAEMPDATLATLKIQPSEPRDSAVYFCASGLRGKEAFFGQGTRLTVV.

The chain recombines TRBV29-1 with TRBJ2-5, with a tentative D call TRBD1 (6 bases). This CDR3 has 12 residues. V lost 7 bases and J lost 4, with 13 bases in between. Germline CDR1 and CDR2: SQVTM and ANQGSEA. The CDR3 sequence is CSAQARGETQYF. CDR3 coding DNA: TGCAGCGCTCAGGCCAGGGGAGAGACCCAGTACTTC.

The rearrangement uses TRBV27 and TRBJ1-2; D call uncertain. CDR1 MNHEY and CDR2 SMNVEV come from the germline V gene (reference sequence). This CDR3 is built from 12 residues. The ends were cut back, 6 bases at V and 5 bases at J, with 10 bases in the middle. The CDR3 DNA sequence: TGTGCCAGCAGCCCCTCGGGGTATGGCTACACCTTC. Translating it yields CASSPSGYGYTF.